The clone carrying this TCR beta chain was detected only a few times. Its antigen remains unidentified. This sample stems from a study of T cells in Graves' hyperthyroidism and ophthalmopathy. Study-wide points: In simple terms, a model built on 13 V-J features told ophthalmopathy apart from stable hyperthyroidism. It was a median around seven months before onset that the model predicted ophthalmopathy.

From RNA transcripts, TCR beta CDR3 regions were amplified. The HTBI set primed first-round TCR CDR3 RT-PCR. TCRdb called the multiplex PCR reads again in MiXCR, with one record for every CDR3 protein. The sample has hundreds of thousands of distinct CDR3 sequences, over 35% seen once. Graves' hyperthyroidism qualified as stable when ophthalmopathy did not progress within 18 months. Diagnoses rested on clinical symptoms, serum thyroxine and TRAb, thyroid ultrasound and orbital computed tomography. Sequencing input: blood. The sequence was collected from a man aged 18 to 29 with Graves' hyperthyroidism.

CDR3 nucleotides: TGTGCCAGCAGCAAAGGCCCCGAGAGTGAGACCCAGTACTTC. It specifies CASSKGPESETQYF. The gene calls are TRBV11-2 and TRBJ2-5; D not resolved. V was shortened by 5 bases and J by 5 bases, with 15 bases between the two germline ends. The CDR3 is 14 amino acids. Germline V lookup: CDR1 SGHAT, CDR2 FQNNGV.